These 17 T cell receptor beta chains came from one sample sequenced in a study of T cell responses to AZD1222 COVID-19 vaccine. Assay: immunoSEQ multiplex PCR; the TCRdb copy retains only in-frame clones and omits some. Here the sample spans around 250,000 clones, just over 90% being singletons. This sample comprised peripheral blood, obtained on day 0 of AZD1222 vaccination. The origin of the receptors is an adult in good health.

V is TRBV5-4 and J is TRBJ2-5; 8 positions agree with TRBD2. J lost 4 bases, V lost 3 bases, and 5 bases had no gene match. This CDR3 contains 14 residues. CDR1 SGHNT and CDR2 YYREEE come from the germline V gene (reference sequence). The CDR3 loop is CASSSQSGRETQYF. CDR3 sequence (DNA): TGTGCCAGCAGCTCTCAGAGCGGGAGAGAGACCCAGTACTTC.

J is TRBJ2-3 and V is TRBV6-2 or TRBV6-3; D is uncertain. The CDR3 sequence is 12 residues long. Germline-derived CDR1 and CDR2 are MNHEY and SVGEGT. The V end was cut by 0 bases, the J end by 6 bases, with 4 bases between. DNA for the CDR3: TGTGCCAGCAGTTACTCGGAGGATACGCAGTATTTT. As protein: CASSYSEDTQYF.

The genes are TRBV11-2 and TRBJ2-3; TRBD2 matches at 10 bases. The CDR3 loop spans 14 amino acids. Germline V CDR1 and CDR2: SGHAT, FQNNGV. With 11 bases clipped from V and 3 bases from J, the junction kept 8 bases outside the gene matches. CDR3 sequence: CAGGKREGTDTQYF. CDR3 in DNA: TGTGCCGGTGGTAAGCGGGAGGGGACAGATACGCAGTATTTT. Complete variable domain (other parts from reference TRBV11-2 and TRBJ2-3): EAGVAQSPRYKIIEKRQSVAFWCNPISGHATLYWYQQILGQGPKLLIQFQNNGVVDDSQLPKDRFSAERLKGVDSTLKIQPAKLEDSAVYLCAGGKREGTDTQYFGPGTRLTVL.

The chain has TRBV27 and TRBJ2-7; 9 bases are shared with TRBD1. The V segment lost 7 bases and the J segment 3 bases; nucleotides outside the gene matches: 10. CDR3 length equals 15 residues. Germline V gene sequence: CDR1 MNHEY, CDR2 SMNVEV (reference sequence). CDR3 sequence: CASKITWDRVYEQYF. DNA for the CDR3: TGTGCCAGCAAGATAACTTGGGACAGGGTCTACGAGCAGTACTTC.

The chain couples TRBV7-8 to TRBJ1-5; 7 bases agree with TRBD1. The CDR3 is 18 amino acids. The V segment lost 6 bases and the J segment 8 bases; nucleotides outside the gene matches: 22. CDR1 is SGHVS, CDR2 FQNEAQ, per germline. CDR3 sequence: CASRPPGVGRGIAEPQHF. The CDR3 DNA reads TGTGCCAGCAGACCCCCGGGGGTGGGCAGGGGGATTGCGGAGCCCCAGCATTTT.

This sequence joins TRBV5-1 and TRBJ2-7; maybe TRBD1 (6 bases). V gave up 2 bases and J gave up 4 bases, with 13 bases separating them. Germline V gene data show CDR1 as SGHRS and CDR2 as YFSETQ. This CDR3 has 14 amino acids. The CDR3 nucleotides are TGCGCCAGCAGCTTAGACAGGTCTCGGTACGAGCAGTACTTC. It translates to CASSLDRSRYEQYF.

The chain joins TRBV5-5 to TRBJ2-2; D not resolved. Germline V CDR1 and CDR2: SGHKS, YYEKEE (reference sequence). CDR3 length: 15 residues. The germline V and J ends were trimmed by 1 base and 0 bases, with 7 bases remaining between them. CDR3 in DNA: TGTGCCAGCAGCTTGTACGAGTCGAACACCGGGGAGCTGTTTTTT. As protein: CASSLYESNTGELFF.

CDR3 nucleotides: TGCGCCAGCAGCTCTTTATCCGGGACTAGCGGGACCATCGGCCGCTCCTACAATGAGCAGTTCTTC. Translated: CASSSLSGTSGTIGRSYNEQFF. This chain links TRBV5-1 with TRBJ2-1, with 13 bases that match TRBD2. The junction had 18 bases not matched to a gene; V was cut back by 3 bases and J by 0 bases. CDR3 length equals 22 residues. The germline CDR1 and CDR2 sequences are SGHRS and YFSETQ.

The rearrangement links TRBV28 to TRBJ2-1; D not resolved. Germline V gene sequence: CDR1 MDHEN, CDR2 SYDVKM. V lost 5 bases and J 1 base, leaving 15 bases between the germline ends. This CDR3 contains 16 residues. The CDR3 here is CASSPGQELSYNEQFF. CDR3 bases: TGTGCCAGCAGTCCGGGCCAGGAGCTTTCCTACAATGAGCAGTTCTTC. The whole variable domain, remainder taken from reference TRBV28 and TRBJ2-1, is DVKVTQSSRYLVKRTGEKVFLECVQDMDHENMFWYRQDPGLGLRLIYFSYDVKMKEKGDIPEGYSVSREKKERFSLILESASTNQTSMYLCASSPGQELSYNEQFFGPGTRLTVL.

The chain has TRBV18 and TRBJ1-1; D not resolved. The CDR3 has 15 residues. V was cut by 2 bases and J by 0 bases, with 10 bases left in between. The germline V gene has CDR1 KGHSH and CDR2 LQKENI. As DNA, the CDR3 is TGTGCCAGCTCACCAGGGGTCGCGGTGAACACTGAAGCTTTCTTT. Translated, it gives CASSPGVAVNTEAFF.

CDR3 in DNA: TGTGCCAGCAGTTTCCCCTGGGGCCCCTACGAGCAGTACTTC. It translates to CASSFPWGPYEQYF. The V and J genes are TRBV28 and TRBJ2-7; possibly TRBD1 for D (5 bases). V was trimmed by 3 bases and J by 2 bases, leaving 11 bases between them. Germline values: CDR1 MDHEN, CDR2 SYDVKM. CDR3 size: 14 residues.

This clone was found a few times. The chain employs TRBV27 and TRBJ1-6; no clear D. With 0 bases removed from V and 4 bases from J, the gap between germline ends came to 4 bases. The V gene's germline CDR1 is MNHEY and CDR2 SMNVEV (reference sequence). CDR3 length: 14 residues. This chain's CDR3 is CASSLSQYNSPLHF. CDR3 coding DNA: TGTGCCAGCAGTTTATCACAATATAATTCACCCCTCCACTTT.

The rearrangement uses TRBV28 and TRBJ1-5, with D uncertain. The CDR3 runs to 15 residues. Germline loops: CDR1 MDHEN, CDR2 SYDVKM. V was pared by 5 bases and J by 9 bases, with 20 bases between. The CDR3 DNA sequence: TGTGCCAGCAGTCCCCCCCCCGCGAGTTGGAGGCCCCAGCATTTT. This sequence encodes CASSPPPASWRPQHF.

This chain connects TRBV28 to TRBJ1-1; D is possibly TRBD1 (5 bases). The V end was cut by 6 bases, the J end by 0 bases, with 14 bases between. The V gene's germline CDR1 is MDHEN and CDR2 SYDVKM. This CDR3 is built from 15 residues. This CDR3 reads CASRPTGVMNTEAFF. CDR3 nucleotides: TGTGCCAGCAGACCCACAGGAGTCATGAACACTGAAGCTTTCTTT.

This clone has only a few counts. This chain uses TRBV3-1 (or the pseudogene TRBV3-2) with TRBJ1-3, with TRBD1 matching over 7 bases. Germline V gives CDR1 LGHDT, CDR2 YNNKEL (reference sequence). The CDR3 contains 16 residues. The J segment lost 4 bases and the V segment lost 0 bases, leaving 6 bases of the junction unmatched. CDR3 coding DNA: TGTGCCAGCAGCCAAGATAGAACAGGGGAAGGAAACACCATATATTTT. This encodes CASSQDRTGEGNTIYF.

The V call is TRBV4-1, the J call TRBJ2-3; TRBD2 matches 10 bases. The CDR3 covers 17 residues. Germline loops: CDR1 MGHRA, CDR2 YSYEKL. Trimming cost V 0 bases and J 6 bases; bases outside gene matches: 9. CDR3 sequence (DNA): TGCGCCAGCAGCCAAGATAAGACTAGCGGGCCGGGGGATACGCAGTATTTT. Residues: CASSQDKTSGPGDTQYF.

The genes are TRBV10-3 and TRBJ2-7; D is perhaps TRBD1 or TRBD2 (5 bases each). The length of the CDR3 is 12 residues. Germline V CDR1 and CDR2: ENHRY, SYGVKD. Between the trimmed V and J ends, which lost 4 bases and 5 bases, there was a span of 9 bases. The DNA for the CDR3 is TGTGCCATCAGTGGTGGGACGGACGAGCAGTACTTC. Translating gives CAISGGTDEQYF.